This TCR beta chain derives from a study of cytomegalovirus exposure and HLA in healthy donors. The CDR3 covers 13 residues. Germline loops: CDR1 SGHVS, CDR2 FNYEAQ. V dropped 3 bases and J dropped 7 bases, with 13 bases sitting between them. About this clone: The antigen is undetermined.

PCR involved 60 Vbeta and 13 Jbeta primers. Repertoires were generated with immunoSEQ multiplex PCR, while TCRdb's copy carries only in-frame clones and drops some. The repertoire shows around 53,000 clones; the top ten hold 9.5% to 15%. Study-wide results and limits: Across donors, sequencing depth was assumed by presence/absence analyses to be roughly uniform.

This TCR was sampled from a man aged 18 to 29 in good health and CMV-seropositive. The chain joins TRBV7-6 to TRBJ2-7; TRBD1 is a possible D gene (6 bases). The specimen sequenced was PBMCs. CDR3 DNA sequence: TGTGCCAGCAGCTTCACCACCCAGGGGGAGCAGTACTTC. Translation gives CASSFTTQGEQYF.